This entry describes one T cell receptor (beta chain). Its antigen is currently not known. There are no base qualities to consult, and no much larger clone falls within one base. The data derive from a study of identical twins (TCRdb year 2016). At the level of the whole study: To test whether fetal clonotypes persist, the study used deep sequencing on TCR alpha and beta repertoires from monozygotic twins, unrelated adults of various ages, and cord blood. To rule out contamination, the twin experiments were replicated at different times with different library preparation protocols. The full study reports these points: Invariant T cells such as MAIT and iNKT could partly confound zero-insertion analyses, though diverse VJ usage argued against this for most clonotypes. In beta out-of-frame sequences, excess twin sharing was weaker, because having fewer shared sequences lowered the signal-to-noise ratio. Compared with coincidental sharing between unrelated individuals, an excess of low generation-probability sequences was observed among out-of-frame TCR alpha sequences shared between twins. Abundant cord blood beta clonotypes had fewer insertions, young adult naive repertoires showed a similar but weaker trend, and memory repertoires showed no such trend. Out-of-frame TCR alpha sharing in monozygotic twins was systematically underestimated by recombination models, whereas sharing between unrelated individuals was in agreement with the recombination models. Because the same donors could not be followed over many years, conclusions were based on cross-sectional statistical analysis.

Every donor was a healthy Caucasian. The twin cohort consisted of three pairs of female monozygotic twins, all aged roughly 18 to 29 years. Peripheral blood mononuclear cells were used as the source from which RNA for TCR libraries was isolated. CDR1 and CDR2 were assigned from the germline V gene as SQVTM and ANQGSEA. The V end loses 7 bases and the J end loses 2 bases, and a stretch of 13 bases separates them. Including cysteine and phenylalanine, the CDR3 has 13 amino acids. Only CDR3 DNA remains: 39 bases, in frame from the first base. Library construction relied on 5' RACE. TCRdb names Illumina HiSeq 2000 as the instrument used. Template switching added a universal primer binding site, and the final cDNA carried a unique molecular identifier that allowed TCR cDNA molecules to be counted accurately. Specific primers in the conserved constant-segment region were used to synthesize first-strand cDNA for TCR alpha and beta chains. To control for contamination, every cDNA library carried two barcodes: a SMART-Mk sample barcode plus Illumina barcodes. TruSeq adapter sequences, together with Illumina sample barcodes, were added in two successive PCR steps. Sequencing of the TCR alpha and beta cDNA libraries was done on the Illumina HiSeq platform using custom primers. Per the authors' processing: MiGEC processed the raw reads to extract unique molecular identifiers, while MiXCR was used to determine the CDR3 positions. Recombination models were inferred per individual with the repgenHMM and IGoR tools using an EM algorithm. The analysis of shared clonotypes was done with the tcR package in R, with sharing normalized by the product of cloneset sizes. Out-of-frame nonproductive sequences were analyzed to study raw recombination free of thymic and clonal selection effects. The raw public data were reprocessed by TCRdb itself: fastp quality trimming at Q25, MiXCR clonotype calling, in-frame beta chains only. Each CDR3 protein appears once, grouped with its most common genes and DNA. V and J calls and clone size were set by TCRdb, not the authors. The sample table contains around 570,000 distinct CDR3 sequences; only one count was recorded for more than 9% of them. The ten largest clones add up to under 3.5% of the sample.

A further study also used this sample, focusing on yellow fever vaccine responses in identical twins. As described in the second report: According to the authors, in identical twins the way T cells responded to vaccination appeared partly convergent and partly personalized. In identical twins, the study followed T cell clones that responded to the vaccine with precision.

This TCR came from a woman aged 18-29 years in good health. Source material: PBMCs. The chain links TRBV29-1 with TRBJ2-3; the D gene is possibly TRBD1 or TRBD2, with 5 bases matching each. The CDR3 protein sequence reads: CSEGTDSTDTQYF. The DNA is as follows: TGCAGCGAGGGGACGGATTCCACAGATACGCAGTATTTT.